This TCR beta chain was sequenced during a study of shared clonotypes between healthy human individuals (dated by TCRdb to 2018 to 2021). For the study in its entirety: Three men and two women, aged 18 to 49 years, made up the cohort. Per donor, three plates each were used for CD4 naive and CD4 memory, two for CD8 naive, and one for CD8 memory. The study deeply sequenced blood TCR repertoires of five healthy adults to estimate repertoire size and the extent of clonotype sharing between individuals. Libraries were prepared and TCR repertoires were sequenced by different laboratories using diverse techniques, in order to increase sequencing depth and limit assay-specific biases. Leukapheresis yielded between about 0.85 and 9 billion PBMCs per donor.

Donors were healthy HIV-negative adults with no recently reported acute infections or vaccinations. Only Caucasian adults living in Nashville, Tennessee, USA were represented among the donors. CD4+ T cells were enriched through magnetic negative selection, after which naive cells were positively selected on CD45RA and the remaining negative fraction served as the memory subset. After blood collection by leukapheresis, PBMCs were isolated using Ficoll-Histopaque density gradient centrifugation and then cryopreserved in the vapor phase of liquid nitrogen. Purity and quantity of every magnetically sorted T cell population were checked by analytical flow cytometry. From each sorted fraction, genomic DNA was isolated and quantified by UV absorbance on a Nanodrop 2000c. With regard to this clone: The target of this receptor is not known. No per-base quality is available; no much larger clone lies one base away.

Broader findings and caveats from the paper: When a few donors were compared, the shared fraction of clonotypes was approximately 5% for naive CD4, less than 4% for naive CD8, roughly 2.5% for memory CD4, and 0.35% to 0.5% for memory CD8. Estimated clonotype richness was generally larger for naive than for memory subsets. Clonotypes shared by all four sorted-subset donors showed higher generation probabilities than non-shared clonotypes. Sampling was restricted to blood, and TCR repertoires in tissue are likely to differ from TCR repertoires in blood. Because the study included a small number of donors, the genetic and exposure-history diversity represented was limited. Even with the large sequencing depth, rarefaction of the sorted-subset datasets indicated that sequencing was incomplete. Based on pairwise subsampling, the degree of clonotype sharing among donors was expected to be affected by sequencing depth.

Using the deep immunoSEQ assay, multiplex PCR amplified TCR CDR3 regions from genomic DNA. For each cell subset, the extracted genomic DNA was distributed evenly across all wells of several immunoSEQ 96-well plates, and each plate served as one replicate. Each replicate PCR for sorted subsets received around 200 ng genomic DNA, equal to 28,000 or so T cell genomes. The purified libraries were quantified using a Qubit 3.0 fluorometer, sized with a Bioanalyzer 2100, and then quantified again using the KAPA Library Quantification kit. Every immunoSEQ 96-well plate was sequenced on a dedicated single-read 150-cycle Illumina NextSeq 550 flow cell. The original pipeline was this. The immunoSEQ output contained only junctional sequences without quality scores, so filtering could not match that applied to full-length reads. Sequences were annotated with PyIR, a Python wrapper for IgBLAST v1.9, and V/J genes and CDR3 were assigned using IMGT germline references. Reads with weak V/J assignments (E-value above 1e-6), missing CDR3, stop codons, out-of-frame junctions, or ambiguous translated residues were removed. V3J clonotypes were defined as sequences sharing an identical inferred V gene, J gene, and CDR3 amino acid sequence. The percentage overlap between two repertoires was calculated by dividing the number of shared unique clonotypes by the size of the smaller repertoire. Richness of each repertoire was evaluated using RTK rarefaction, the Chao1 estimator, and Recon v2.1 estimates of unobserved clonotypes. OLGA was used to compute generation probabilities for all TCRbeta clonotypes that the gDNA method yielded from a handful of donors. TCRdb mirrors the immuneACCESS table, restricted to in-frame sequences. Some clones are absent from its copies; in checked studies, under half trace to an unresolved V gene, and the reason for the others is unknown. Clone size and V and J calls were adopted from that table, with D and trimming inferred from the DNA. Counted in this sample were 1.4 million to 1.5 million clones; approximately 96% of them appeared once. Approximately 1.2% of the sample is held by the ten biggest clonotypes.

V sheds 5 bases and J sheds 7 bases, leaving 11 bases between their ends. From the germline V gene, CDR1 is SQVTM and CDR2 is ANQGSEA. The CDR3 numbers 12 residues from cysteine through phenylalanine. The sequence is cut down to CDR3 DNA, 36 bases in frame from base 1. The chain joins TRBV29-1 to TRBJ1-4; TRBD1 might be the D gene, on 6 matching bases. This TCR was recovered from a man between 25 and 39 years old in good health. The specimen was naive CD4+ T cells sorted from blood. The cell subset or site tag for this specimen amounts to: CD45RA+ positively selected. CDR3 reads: CSVSPDSEKLFF. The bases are TGCAGCGTTAGTCCGGACAGTGAAAAACTGTTTTTT.